Listed below are T cell receptor beta chains from one sample, sequenced in a study of blood T cells in healthy people across ages. TCRdb passed the 5' RACE reads through MiXCR, listing each CDR3 protein once. The sample has about 1.5 million distinct CDR3 sequences, 42% seen once; the top ten hold 7.9%. The sequenced sample was blood. The receptor set was obtained from a woman aged 18-30 years in good health. The CDR3 runs from the conserved cysteine through the conserved F or W. The D gene is left open where the match is weak. The size of a clone is reported for some rows only, either as once, few or many, or as a class for expanded clones.

clone size | J gene | D gene | V gene | CDR3 protein | CDR3 DNA
many | TRBJ2-3 | TRBD1 | TRBV29-1 | CSVRQGADTQYF | TGCAGCGTGAGGCAGGGGGCAGATACGCAGTATTTT
once | TRBJ1-1 | NA | TRBV5-1 | CASSSHDEAFF | TGCGCCAGCAGCTCCCACGACGAAGCTTTCTTT
NA | TRBJ1-5 | NA | TRBV20-1 | CSARTVGLEDGGNQPQHF | TGCAGTGCTAGAACCGTGGGCCTGGAAGATGGGGGCAATCAGCCCCAGCATTTT
few | TRBJ2-1 | NA | TRBV2 | CAVIQGGTNNGQFF | TGTGCCGTAATACAGGGGGGGACTAACAATGGGCAGTTCTTC
NA | TRBJ2-1 | NA | TRBV2 | CASREGWSSAEEQFF | TGTGCCAGCAGGGAAGGGTGGTCTAGCGCGGAAGAGCAGTTCTTC
NA | TRBJ2-1 | TRBD2 | TRBV14 | CASSQVLGLADNEQFF | TGTGCCAGCAGCCAAGTACTCGGACTAGCGGACAATGAGCAGTTCTTC
NA | TRBJ2-2 | TRBD1 | TRBV14 | CASNVRTGQNTGELFF | TGTGCCAGCAACGTTAGGACAGGACAGAACACCGGGGAGCTGTTTTTT
NA | TRBJ2-2 | NA | TRBV7-9 | CASSGSRRFGELFF | TGTGCCAGCAGCGGTTCTCGTCGTTTCGGGGAGCTGTTTTTT
NA | TRBJ1-2 | NA | TRBV28 | CASILGGDGGYTF | TGTGCCAGCATCCTCGGGGGGGACGGTGGCTACACCTTC
NA | TRBJ1-5 | NA | TRBV12-3/TRBV12-4 | CASSSGGSGQPQHF | TGTGCCAGCAGTTCGGGGGGTAGCGGTCAGCCCCAGCATTTT
NA | TRBJ1-1 | TRBD1 | TRBV13 | CATGQGASAEAFF | TGTGCCACCGGACAGGGGGCGAGCGCTGAAGCTTTCTTT
NA | TRBJ2-7 | TRBD2 | TRBV3-1 | CASQTSGSLNEQYF | TGTGCCAGTCAGACTAGCGGGAGCCTCAATGAGCAGTACTTC
many | TRBJ2-3 | TRBD2 | TRBV10-3 | CAISDGLVDTQYF | TGTGCCATCAGTGATGGACTAGTGGATACGCAGTATTTT
few | TRBJ2-3 | NA | TRBV20-1 | CSAREVATDTQYF | TGCAGTGCTAGAGAGGTTGCCACAGATACGCAGTATTTT
NA | TRBJ2-3 | NA | TRBV2 | CASLPGDTQYF | TGTGCCAGCCTGCCGGGAGATACGCAGTATTTT
few | TRBJ2-3 | NA | TRBV10-3 | CAISEGVGAAVDTQYF | TGTGCCATCAGTGAGGGAGTCGGAGCGGCAGTGGATACGCAGTATTTT
few | TRBJ1-6 | TRBD1 | TRBV12-3/TRBV12-4 | CASFYRGLVGSYNSPLHF | TGTGCCAGTTTCTACAGGGGGCTAGTAGGCTCCTATAATTCACCCCTCCACTTT
NA | TRBJ2-7 | TRBD1 | TRBV20-1 | CSAYWTGTHEQYF | TGCAGTGCTTACTGGACAGGGACACACGAGCAGTACTTC
NA | TRBJ1-4 | NA | TRBV9 | CASSVAGLLQNEKLFF | TGTGCCAGCAGCGTAGCGGGACTCTTACAGAATGAAAAACTGTTTTTT
few | TRBJ1-2 | NA | TRBV28 | CASSLNRGPNYGYTF | TGTGCCAGCAGTCTAAACCGGGGCCCTAACTATGGCTACACCTTC
NA | TRBJ2-7 | TRBD1 | TRBV11-2 | CASSLPQGAREQYF | TGTGCCAGCAGTTTACCCCAGGGGGCCCGGGAGCAGTACTTC
NA | TRBJ2-3 | NA | TRBV15 | CATSTAQSDTQYF | TGTGCCACCAGCACAGCTCAATCGGATACGCAGTATTTT
few | TRBJ2-3 | NA | TRBV20-1 | CSERADTQYF | TGCAGTGAAAGGGCCGATACGCAGTATTTT
few | TRBJ2-3 | TRBD1 | TRBV5-6 | CASSRDRGITDTQYF | TGTGCCAGCAGCCGGGACAGGGGGATCACAGATACGCAGTATTTT
NA | TRBJ2-1 | TRBD2 | TRBV15 | CATSRDKTSGRFNEQFF | TGTGCCACCAGCAGAGATAAGACTAGCGGGAGGTTTAATGAGCAGTTCTTC
many | TRBJ2-1 | TRBD2 | TRBV20-1 | CSARTTSGRVGYEQFF | TGCAGTGCTAGAACGACTAGCGGGAGAGTCGGCTATGAGCAGTTCTTC
NA | TRBJ1-3 | NA | TRBV3-1 | CASSQDRDSGNTIYF | TGTGCCAGCAGCCAAGACAGGGACTCTGGAAACACCATATATTTT
once | TRBJ2-5 | NA | TRBV7-6 | CASSQGPQGETQYF | TGTGCCAGCAGCCAGGGTCCCCAAGGGGAGACCCAGTACTTC
NA | TRBJ2-1 | NA | TRBV12-3/TRBV12-4 | CASSLGKFF | TGTGCCAGCAGTTTGGGGAAGTTCTTC
few | TRBJ2-1 | NA | TRBV13 | CASSLLQGKLSSEQFF | TGTGCCAGCAGCCTACTACAGGGAAAACTCTCCAGTGAGCAGTTCTTC
NA | TRBJ2-1 | TRBD1 | TRBV6-5 | CASSTGGWNNEQFF | TGTGCCAGCTCAACAGGGGGCTGGAACAATGAGCAGTTCTTC
NA | TRBJ2-7 | NA | TRBV21-1 | CASSKGGSLVTGLYEQYF | TGTGCCAGCAGCAAAGGGGGTAGCCTCGTGACAGGGCTTTACGAGCAGTACTTC
NA | TRBJ2-3 | NA | TRBV5-1 | CASSASTGFSDTQYF | TGCGCCAGCAGCGCTTCGACTGGGTTCTCGGATACGCAGTATTTT
few | TRBJ1-2 | NA | TRBV7-9 | CASSLGGIRVGDYGYTF | TGTGCCAGCAGCTTAGGAGGAATCCGGGTGGGGGACTATGGCTACACCTTC
NA | TRBJ2-3 | TRBD2 | TRBV6-1 | CASGTGGTSEFWDTQYF | TGTGCCAGCGGGACCGGGGGGACTAGCGAGTTCTGGGATACGCAGTATTTT
NA | TRBJ2-5 | NA | TRBV4-2 | CASSQETILETQYF | TGTGCCAGCAGCCAAGAGACAATTTTGGAGACCCAGTACTTC
NA | TRBJ2-5 | TRBD2 | TRBV6-2/TRBV6-3 | CASSYFSSGGTLQETQYF | TGTGCCAGCAGTTACTTCAGTAGCGGGGGGACCTTACAAGAGACCCAGTACTTC
few | TRBJ2-2 | NA | TRBV12-3/TRBV12-4 | CASSSDNTGELFF | TGTGCCAGCAGTTCTGATAACACCGGGGAGCTATTTTTT
NA | TRBJ2-7 | NA | TRBV12-3/TRBV12-4 | CASSRDIYEQYF | TGTGCCAGCAGCCGGGACATCTACGAGCAGTACTTC
NA | TRBJ2-3 | NA | TRBV19 | CASSATLARGTDTQYF | TGTGCCAGTAGTGCGACTCTAGCGAGGGGCACAGATACGCAGTATTTT
NA | TRBJ1-4 | NA | TRBV10-3 | CAISVGPMANEKLFF | TGTGCCATCAGTGTTGGACCCATGGCTAATGAAAAACTGTTTTTT
NA | TRBJ1-6 | NA | TRBV29-1 | CSASESLYNSPLHF | TGCAGCGCGTCAGAGAGCCTATATAATTCACCCCTCCACTTT
few | TRBJ1-1 | NA | TRBV29-1 | CSVAFAGSRTEAFF | TGCAGCGTCGCTTTCGCAGGGAGTCGAACTGAAGCTTTCTTT
NA | TRBJ2-7 | NA | TRBV28 | CASSLLYGQYF | TGTGCCAGCAGTTTACTGTACGGGCAGTACTTC
once | TRBJ1-1 | NA | TRBV20-1 | CSAKVGGLSEAFF | TGCAGTGCTAAGGTGGGGGGTCTCTCTGAAGCTTTCTTT